This T cell receptor (beta chain) originates from a study of CD8 T cells in ankylosing spondylitis. Findings and limits, study-wide: Blood of patients with ankylosing spondylitis appeared to be characterized by a TCR beta motif of several highly homologous variants.

One entry per CDR3 protein results from TCRdb running MiXCR on the 5' RACE reads. Among about 220,000 distinct CDR3 sequences listed, around 20% were seen once. V shed 3 bases and J shed 0 bases, with 15 bases lying between them. The CDR3 is 16 residues long. The germline V gene has CDR1 SGHVS and CDR2 FQNEAQ. Concerning this clonotype itself: Its antigen is as yet unknown.

V gene TRBV7-8 combines with J gene TRBJ2-7; D perhaps matches TRBD2 (6 bases). Specimen: blood, either unsorted or a sorted T cell fraction (not recorded which). This TCR was recovered from a male donor with ankylosing spondylitis. This chain's CDR3 is CASSFSLGLNSYEQYF. The CDR3 nucleotides are TGTGCCAGCAGCTTCAGCCTCGGACTAAACTCCTACGAGCAGTACTTC.